The 22 T cell receptor beta chains given below trace back to one sample, sequenced in a study of patients and donors after allogeneic stem cell transplantation. TCRdb reprocessed the RT-PCR reads with MiXCR, giving one entry per CDR3 protein. Among about 160,000 distinct CDR3 sequences listed, 20% to 25% were seen once. Sequences were obtained from blood, either unsorted or a sorted T cell fraction (not recorded which). The origin of the receptors is a human donor who was either an allogeneic HSCT recipient or a stem cell or donor lymphocyte infusion donor (not recorded which). It is not recorded whose cells these are; they may come from a transplant donor.

The chain joins TRBV30 to TRBJ2-5; 7 nucleotides agree with TRBD2. V gave up 4 bases and J gave up 4 bases; unmatched junction bases: 6. CDR1 is GTSNPN and CDR2 is SVGIG in the germline V gene (reference sequence). The CDR3 sequence is 13 residues long. CDR3 coding DNA: TGTGCCTGGAACGGATTAGCGGGAGAGACCCAGTACTTC. This codes for CAWNGLAGETQYF. Complete variable domain (other parts from reference TRBV30 and TRBJ2-5): SQTIHQWPATLVQPVGSPLSLECTVEGTSNPNLYWYRQAAGRGLQLLFYSVGIGQISSEVPQNLSASRPQDRQFILSSKKLLLSDSGFYLCAWNGLAGETQYFGPGTRLLVL.

The rearrangement links TRBV2 to TRBJ2-1; TRBD2 aligns across 9 bases. The germline V gene encodes CDR1 SNHLY and CDR2 FYNNEI. The CDR3 covers 13 residues. V shed 7 bases and J 6 bases; nucleotides not matched to a gene: 4. CDR3 loop: CASIASGINEQFF. In nucleotides, the CDR3 is TGTGCCAGCATAGCTAGCGGGATCAATGAGCAGTTCTTC.

The rearrangement uses TRBV5-4 and TRBJ2-3; unclear D gene. The CDR3 totals 14 residues. V was pared by 9 bases and J by 0 bases, with 14 bases between. Germline CDR1 reads SGHNT; CDR2 reads YYREEE (reference sequence). The CDR3 sequence is CATKRFFSTDTQYF. Written as DNA, the CDR3 is TGTGCCACCAAACGATTCTTTAGCACAGATACGCAGTATTTT.

This clonotype came up a few times. The genes are TRBV11-2 and TRBJ2-2; 7 nucleotides align to TRBD2. The CDR3 has 15 amino acids. V was pared by 5 bases and J by 7 bases, with 10 bases of the junction left unmatched. Germline CDR1 reads SGHAT; CDR2 reads FQNNGV. CDR3 bases: TGTGCCAGCAGCCGGCATCGGGGGGACCGCGGGGAGCTGTTTTTT. Translating gives CASSRHRGDRGELFF.

A few counts support this clonotype. The rearrangement uses TRBV6-5 and TRBJ1-1; no definite D call. CDR1 and CDR2 (germline): MNHEY, SVGAGI. Trimming cost V 5 bases and J 6 bases, with 16 bases left between them. This CDR3 has 14 amino acids. The DNA for the CDR3 is TGTGCCAGCAGTCAAGAGATAGCCGGCGCTGAAGCTTTCTTT. It translates to CASSQEIAGAEAFF.

The chain carries TRBV2 and TRBJ2-1; D not certain. The CDR3 sequence is 13 residues long. Between the trimmed V and J ends, which lost 9 bases and 5 bases, there was a span of 14 bases. Germline lookup yields CDR1 SNHLY and CDR2 FYNNEI. This CDR3 reads CARAVLRDNEQFF. The CDR3 coding sequence is TGTGCCAGAGCAGTCCTCAGAGACAATGAGCAGTTCTTC.

The V gene is TRBV6-1, the J gene TRBJ2-7; no reliable D call. V lost 3 bases, J lost 2 bases, and 11 bases lay in between. The germline V gene encodes CDR1 MNHNS and CDR2 SASEGT. CDR3 length: 14 amino acids. CDR3 DNA sequence: TGTGCCAGCAGTGATTCGGATGGGCCCTACGAGCAGTACTTC. Translated, it gives CASSDSDGPYEQYF.

V is TRBV3-1 and J is TRBJ2-1; TRBD2 is a possible D gene (5 bases). Germline V gene data show CDR1 as LGHDT and CDR2 as YNNKEL (reference sequence). The ends were cut back, 4 bases at V and 12 bases at J, with 25 bases in the middle. This CDR3 has 16 amino acids. As DNA, the CDR3 is TGTGCCAGCAGCCCAGGCGGGCAGAAGGTCCAAGGCAGGCAGTTCTTC. Translation gives CASSPGGQKVQGRQFF.

The V gene is TRBV5-1, the J gene TRBJ2-7; D is undetermined. The CDR3 has 14 amino acids. Looked up from germline, CDR1 is SGHRS and CDR2 is YFSETQ. Between the trimmed V and J ends, which lost 0 bases and 4 bases, there was a span of 11 bases. The CDR3 DNA reads as TGCGCCAGCAGCTTGGGGACGCTCACTTACGAGCAGTACTTC. Its protein product is CASSLGTLTYEQYF.

This clonotype occurred a few times. This chain uses TRBV20-1 with TRBJ2-1; TRBD2 aligns across 10 bases. V was clipped by 0 bases and J by 4 bases; unmatched bases: 9. The CDR3 contains 17 residues. Germline CDR1 reads DFQATT; CDR2 reads SNEGSKA (reference sequence). CDR3 sequence reads: CSARDPVLAGSYNEQFF. CDR3 DNA sequence: TGCAGTGCTAGAGATCCCGTACTAGCGGGATCTTACAATGAGCAGTTCTTC.

V gene TRBV25-1 combines with J gene TRBJ2-1; a possible D gene is TRBD2 (5 bases). This CDR3 region has 15 residues. Germline CDR1 and CDR2: MGHDK and SYGVNS. Trimming removed 3 bases at V and 9 bases at J, with 18 bases between. CDR3 in DNA: TGTGCCAGCAGTGAGGGGAGCTCCGTCACGGTTGAGCAGTTCTTC. Its protein product is CASSEGSSVTVEQFF.

V gene TRBV20-1 combines with J gene TRBJ2-7; D not resolved. CDR1 and CDR2 (germline): DFQATT, SNEGSKA (reference sequence). This CDR3 is 13 amino acids long. Trimming removed 3 bases from V and 3 bases from J, with 12 bases in between. As DNA, the CDR3 is TGCAGTGCTAGCGGTACCGGTTACTACGAGCAGTACTTC. It is translated as CSASGTGYYEQYF.

V usage is TRBV5-1 and J usage is TRBJ1-5; TRBD1 aligns across 7 bases. After removal of 0 bases from V and 4 bases from J, the junction contained 4 bases not matched to a gene. This CDR3 contains 15 residues. Germline V gives CDR1 SGHRS, CDR2 YFSETQ. The CDR3: CASSLGDSPNQPQHF. The CDR3, as DNA: TGCGCCAGCAGCTTGGGGGACAGTCCGAATCAGCCCCAGCATTTT.

V gene TRBV15 combines with J gene TRBJ1-3; D is possibly TRBD1 (6 bases). The V end lost 1 base, the J end lost 2 bases, and 21 bases lay between the germline ends. The CDR3 length is 19 residues. From germline, CDR1 is LNHNV and CDR2 YYDKDF (reference sequence). CDR3 in amino acids: CATSRAGPGENKAGNTIYF. Here the CDR3 DNA reads TGTGCCACCAGCAGAGCTGGGCCAGGGGAGAACAAAGCTGGAAACACCATATATTTT.

V gene TRBV20-1 combines with J gene TRBJ2-3; 8 positions match TRBD2. The CDR3 totals 15 residues. Germline CDR1 and CDR2: DFQATT and SNEGSKA (reference sequence). Unmatched junction bases numbered 6, after V lost 3 bases and J lost 1 base. The CDR3 spells CSASGGALGTDTQYF. CDR3 bases: TGCAGTGCTAGCGGGGGGGCCCTTGGCACAGATACGCAGTATTTT.

The genes are TRBV12-3 or TRBV12-4 and TRBJ1-2; tentative D call: TRBD1 (5 bases). The V and J ends lost 4 bases and 1 base respectively, with 10 bases between them. The CDR3 runs 14 residues. The chain's CDR3 is CASSSGRGNYGYTF. DNA for the CDR3: TGTGCCAGCAGTTCGGGGAGGGGTAACTATGGCTACACCTTC.

This clonotype was observed a few times. V gene TRBV5-8 combines with J gene TRBJ2-2, with TRBD2 as a possible D gene (5 bases). The CDR3 is made up of 14 amino acids. Trimming shortened V by 3 bases and J by 3 bases, and 9 bases separated the two germline ends. Looked up from germline, CDR1 is SGHTS and CDR2 is YDEGEE. CDR3 protein: CASSSGIHTGELFF. CDR3 sequence (DNA): TGTGCCAGCAGCTCCGGGATCCACACCGGGGAGCTGTTTTTT. Complete variable domain (other parts from reference TRBV5-8 and TRBJ2-2): EAGVTQSPTHLIKTRGQQATLRCSPISGHTSVYWYQQALGLGLQFLLWYDEGEERNRGNFPPRFSGRQFPNYSSELNVNALELEDSALYLCASSSGIHTGELFFGEGSRLTVL.

There are a few counts of this clonotype. The rearrangement uses TRBV7-2 and TRBJ2-5; D possibly corresponds to TRBD1 (5 bases). The V and J ends lost 2 bases and 5 bases respectively, with 12 bases between them. The CDR3 is 14 amino acids. CDR1 SGHTA and CDR2 FQGNSA come from the germline V gene. CDR3 sequence: CASSLQGAWETQYF. The CDR3 coding sequence is TGTGCCAGCAGCTTACAAGGGGCATGGGAGACCCAGTACTTC.

Only a few counts were recorded for this clonotype. The CDR3 sequence is CATGDSRNSPLHF. The CDR3 bases are TGTGCCACCGGGGACAGTCGGAATTCACCCCTCCACTTT. The chain carries TRBV6-2 or TRBV6-3 and TRBJ1-6; TRBD1 matches 7 bases. The trim removed 10 bases at V and 7 bases at J, leaving 7 bases unmatched. The germline gives CDR1 MNHEY, CDR2 SVGEGT. The CDR3 covers 13 residues.

In its sample, this clonotype was seen a few times. The chain recombines TRBV12-3 or TRBV12-4 with TRBJ2-7, with no clear D. Trimming stripped 6 bases from V and 3 bases from J, with 12 bases between. The CDR3 sequence is 13 residues long. The chain's CDR3 is CASSLDTLYEQYF. The DNA for the CDR3 is TGTGCCAGCAGCCTAGACACCCTCTACGAGCAGTACTTC.

A few counts support this clonotype. The rearrangement uses TRBV9 and TRBJ2-1, with D perhaps matching TRBD1 or TRBD2 (5 bases each). Germline CDR1 SGDLS, CDR2 YYNGEE. This CDR3 region has 15 residues. V was trimmed by 0 bases and J by 4 bases, leaving 11 bases between them. CDR3 residues: CASSVEGTQYNEQFF. The CDR3 bases are TGTGCCAGCAGCGTAGAGGGGACCCAGTACAATGAGCAGTTCTTC. The variable domain in full, completed from reference TRBV9 and TRBJ2-1, reads DSGVTQTPKHLITATGQRVTLRCSPRSGDLSVYWYQQSLDQGLQFLIQYYNGEERAKGNILERFSAQQFPDLHSELNLSSLELGDSALYFCASSVEGTQYNEQFFGPGTRLTVL.

This clonotype has a count of ten or more. V usage is TRBV12-3 or TRBV12-4 and J usage is TRBJ1-1, with a tentative D call TRBD1 (6 bases). The ends were cut back, 6 bases at V and 3 bases at J, with 11 bases in the middle. The CDR3 extends over 13 amino acids. Here the CDR3 DNA reads TGTGCCAGCAGCCAGGGGTGGGACACTGAAGCTTTCTTT. Translating gives CASSQGWDTEAFF.